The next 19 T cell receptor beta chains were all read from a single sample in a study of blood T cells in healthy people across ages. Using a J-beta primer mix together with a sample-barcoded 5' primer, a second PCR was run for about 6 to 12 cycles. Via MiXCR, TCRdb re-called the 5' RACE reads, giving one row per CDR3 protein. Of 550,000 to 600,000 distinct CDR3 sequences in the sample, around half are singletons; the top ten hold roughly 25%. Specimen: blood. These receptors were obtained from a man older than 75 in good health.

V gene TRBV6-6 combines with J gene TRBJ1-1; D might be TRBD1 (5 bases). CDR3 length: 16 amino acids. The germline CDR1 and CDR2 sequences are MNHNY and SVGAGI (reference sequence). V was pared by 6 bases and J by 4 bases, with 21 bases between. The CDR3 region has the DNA TGTGCCAGCAGCCCCCTTGATGGGGTGGGGGTCACTGAAGCTTTCTTT. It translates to CASSPLDGVGVTEAFF.

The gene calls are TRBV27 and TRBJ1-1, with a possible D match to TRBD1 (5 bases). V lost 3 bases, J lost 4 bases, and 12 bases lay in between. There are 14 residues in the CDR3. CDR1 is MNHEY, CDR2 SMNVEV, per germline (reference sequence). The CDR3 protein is CASSFGYGATEAFF. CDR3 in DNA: TGTGCCAGCAGTTTTGGATACGGGGCCACTGAAGCTTTCTTT.

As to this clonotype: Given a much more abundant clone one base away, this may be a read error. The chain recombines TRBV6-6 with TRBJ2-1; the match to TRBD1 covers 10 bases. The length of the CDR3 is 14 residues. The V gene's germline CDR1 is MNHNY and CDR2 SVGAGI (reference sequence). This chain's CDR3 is CAGSRDRGYNEQFF. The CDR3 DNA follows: TGTGCCGGCAGCCGGGACAGGGGCTACAATGAGCAGTTCTTC.

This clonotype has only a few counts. CDR3 nucleotide sequence: TGCACCGCCGGGGTGAACACTGAAGCTTTCTTT. Residues: CTAGVNTEAFF. The chain employs TRBV29-1 and TRBJ1-1; D is undetermined. The CDR3 totals 11 residues. Germline CDR1 reads SQVTM; CDR2 reads ANQGSEA.

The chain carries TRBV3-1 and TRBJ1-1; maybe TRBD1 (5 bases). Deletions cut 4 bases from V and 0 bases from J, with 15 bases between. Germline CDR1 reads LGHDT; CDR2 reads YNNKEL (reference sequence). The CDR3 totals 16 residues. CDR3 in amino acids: CASSPYRSFMNTEAFF. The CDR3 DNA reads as TGTGCCAGCAGCCCCTACAGGTCCTTCATGAACACTGAAGCTTTCTTT.

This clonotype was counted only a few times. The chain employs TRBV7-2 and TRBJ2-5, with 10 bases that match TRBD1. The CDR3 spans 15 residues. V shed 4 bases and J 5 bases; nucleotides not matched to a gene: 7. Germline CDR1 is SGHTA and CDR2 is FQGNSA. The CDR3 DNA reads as TGTGCCAGCAGCTGGCCGGGACAGGGGTCGGAGACCCAGTACTTC. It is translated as CASSWPGQGSETQYF.

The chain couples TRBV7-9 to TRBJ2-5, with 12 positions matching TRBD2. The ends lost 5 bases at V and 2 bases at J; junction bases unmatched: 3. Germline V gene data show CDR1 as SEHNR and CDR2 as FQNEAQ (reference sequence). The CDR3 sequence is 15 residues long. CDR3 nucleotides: TGTGCCAGCAGCCAACTAGCGGGGGGTCAAGAGACCCAGTACTTC. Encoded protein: CASSQLAGGQETQYF. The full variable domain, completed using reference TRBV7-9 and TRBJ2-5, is DTGVSQNPRHKITKRGQNVTFRCDPISEHNRLYWYRQTLGQGPEFLTYFQNEAQLEKSRLLSDRFSAERPKGSFSTLEIQRTEQGDSAMYLCASSQLAGGQETQYFGPGTRLLVL.

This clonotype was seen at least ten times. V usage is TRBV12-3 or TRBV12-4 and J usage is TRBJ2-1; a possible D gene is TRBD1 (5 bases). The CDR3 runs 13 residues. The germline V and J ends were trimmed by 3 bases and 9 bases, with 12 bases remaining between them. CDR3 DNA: TGTGCCAGCAGTTTTCTGGGGCAGGTTGAGCAGTTCTTC. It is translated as CASSFLGQVEQFF.

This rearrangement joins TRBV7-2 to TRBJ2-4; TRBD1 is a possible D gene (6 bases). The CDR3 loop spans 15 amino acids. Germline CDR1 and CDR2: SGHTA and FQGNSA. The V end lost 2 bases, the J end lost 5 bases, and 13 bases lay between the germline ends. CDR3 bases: TGTGCCAGCAGCTTATCGGCAGGGGCGCAAAACATTCAGTACTTC. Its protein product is CASSLSAGAQNIQYF.

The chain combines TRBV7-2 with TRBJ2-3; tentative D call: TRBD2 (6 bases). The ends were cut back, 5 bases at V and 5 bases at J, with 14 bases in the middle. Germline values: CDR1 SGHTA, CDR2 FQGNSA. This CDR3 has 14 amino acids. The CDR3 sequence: CASSPRGTKDTQYF. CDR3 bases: TGTGCCAGCAGCCCCCGGGGGACCAAAGATACGCAGTATTTT. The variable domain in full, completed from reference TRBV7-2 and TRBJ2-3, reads GAGVSQSPSNKVTEKGKDVELRCDPISGHTALYWYRQSLGQGLEFLIYFQGNSAPDKSGLPSDRFSAERTGGSVSTLTIQRTQQEDSAVYLCASSPRGTKDTQYFGPGTRLTVL.

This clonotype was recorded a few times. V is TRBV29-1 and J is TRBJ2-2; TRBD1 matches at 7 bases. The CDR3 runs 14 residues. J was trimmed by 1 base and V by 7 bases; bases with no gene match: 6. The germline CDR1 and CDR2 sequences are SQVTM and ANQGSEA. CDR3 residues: CSAQGQWNTGELFF. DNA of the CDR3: TGCAGCGCCCAGGGACAGTGGAACACCGGGGAGCTGTTTTTT.

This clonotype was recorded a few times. DNA of the CDR3: TGCAGCGTTCCCGGGGCCTCCGCCCGGGGTACGCAGTATTTT. This gives the protein CSVPGASARGTQYF. The J gene is TRBJ2-3, the V gene TRBV29-1; tentatively, D is TRBD1 or TRBD2 (5 bases each). The CDR3 length is 14 residues. The germline gives CDR1 SQVTM, CDR2 ANQGSEA. With 5 bases removed from V and 8 bases from J, the gap between germline ends came to 20 bases.

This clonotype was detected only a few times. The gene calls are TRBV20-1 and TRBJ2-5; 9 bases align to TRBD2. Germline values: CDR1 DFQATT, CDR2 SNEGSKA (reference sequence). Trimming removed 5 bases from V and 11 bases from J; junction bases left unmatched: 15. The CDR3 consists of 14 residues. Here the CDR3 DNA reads TGCAGTGCTTTAAACACCCTAGCGGGGTATGAGCAGTACTTC. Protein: CSALNTLAGYEQYF.

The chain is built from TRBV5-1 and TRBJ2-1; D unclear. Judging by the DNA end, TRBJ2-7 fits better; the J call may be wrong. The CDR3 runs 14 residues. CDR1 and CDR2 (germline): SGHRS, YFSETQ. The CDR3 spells CASSFDTSYNEQYF. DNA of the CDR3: TGCGCCAGCAGCTTCGACACCTCCTACAATGAGCAGTACTTC.

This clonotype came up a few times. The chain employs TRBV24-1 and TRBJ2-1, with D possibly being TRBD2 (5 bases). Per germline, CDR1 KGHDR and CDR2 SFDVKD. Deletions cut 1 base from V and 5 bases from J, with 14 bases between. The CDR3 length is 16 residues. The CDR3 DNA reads TGTGCCACCAGTGATTTAGCCAAGGCGGGCCACAATGAGCAGTTCTTC. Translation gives CATSDLAKAGHNEQFF.

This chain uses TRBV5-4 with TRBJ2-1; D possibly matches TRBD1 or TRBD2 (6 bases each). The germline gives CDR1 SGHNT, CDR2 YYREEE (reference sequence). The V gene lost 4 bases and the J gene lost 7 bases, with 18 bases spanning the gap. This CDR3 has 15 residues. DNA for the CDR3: TGTGCCAGCAGCCGGGTTGGGGGGCATAGAAATGAGCAGTTCTTC. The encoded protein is CASSRVGGHRNEQFF.

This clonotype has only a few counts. CDR3 protein: CASSVQGREGYTF. The CDR3, as DNA: TGTGCCAGCAGTGTCCAGGGGCGCGAAGGTTACACCTTC. V and J are TRBV12-3 or TRBV12-4 and TRBJ1-2; perhaps TRBD1 as D (6 bases). Trimming stripped 5 bases from V and 11 bases from J, with 18 bases between. This CDR3 contains 13 residues.

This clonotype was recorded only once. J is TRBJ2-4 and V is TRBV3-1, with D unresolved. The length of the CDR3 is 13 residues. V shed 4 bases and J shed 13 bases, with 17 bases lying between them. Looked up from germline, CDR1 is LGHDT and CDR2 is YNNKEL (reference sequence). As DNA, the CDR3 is TGTGCCAGCAGCCTCCAACTACATTCTGAGCAGTACTTC. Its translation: CASSLQLHSEQYF.

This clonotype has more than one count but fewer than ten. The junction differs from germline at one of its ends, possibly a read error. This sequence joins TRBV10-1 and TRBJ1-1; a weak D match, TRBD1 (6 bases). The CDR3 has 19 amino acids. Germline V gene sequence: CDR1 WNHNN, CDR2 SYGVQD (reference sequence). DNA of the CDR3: TGCGCCAGCAGTGAGTCAAGGGGGACAATTCTACGACCGGACGCTGAAGTTTTCTTT. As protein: CASSESRGTILRPDAEVFF.